This is a list of T cell receptor beta chains from one sample in a study of shared clonotypes between healthy human individuals. Profiled with immunoSEQ multiplex PCR; TCRdb holds only in-frame clones, not every one. The sample carries hundreds of thousands of clones, around 81% recorded once. Source material: PBMCs. These receptors originate from a woman between 35 and 50 years old in good health. Some clones in this sample may be carry-over from other donors' samples. CDR3s include the opening cysteine and the closing phenylalanine or tryptophan. The D gene is left open where the match is weak. For some rows the clone size is stated as once, few or many, or as a class when expanded; others skip it.

v_call: TRBV28
clone_size: once
j_call: TRBJ2-1
d_call: TRBD2
cdr3_nt: TGTGCCAGCAGGAAAGCGGGAGGATCCGCTTCCTACAATGAGCAGTTCTTC
cdr3_aa: CASRKAGGSASYNEQFF

v_call: TRBV2
clone_size: -
j_call: TRBJ2-2
d_call: TRBD2
cdr3_nt: TGTGCCAGCAGTGGTCTCGAGCGGGGCACCGGGGAGCTGTTTTTT
cdr3_aa: CASSGLERGTGELFF

v_call: TRBV29-1
clone_size: many
j_call: TRBJ2-7
d_call: -
cdr3_nt: TGCAGCGTTCTGATGCAGGGTGCGGGCGAGCAGTACTTC
cdr3_aa: CSVLMQGAGEQYF

v_call: TRBV19
clone_size: once
j_call: TRBJ2-1
d_call: -
cdr3_nt: TGTGCCAGTAACCGGGGGTCTAGCGACCACAATGAGCAGTTCTTC
cdr3_aa: CASNRGSSDHNEQFF

v_call: TRBV28
clone_size: -
j_call: TRBJ2-1
d_call: -
cdr3_nt: TGTGCCAGCAGTTTGGGTCTGAATGAGCAGTTCTTC
cdr3_aa: CASSLGLNEQFF

v_call: TRBV7-8
clone_size: -
j_call: TRBJ2-7
d_call: -
cdr3_nt: TGTGTCAACAGTTTCCTCCGCTACTCACCCTACGAGCAGTACTTC
cdr3_aa: CVNSFLRYSPYEQYF

v_call: TRBV27
clone_size: -
j_call: TRBJ2-6
d_call: -
cdr3_nt: TGTGCCAGCAGTTGGAGGTCTCCCCCTGGGGCCAACGTCCTGACTTTC
cdr3_aa: CASSWRSPPGANVLTF

v_call: TRBV11-3
clone_size: -
j_call: TRBJ2-1
d_call: -
cdr3_nt: TGTGCCAGCAGCCTAGGGAACGGCCTCACAATGTCGGAGCAGTTCTTC
cdr3_aa: CASSLGNGLTMSEQFF

v_call: TRBV6-4
clone_size: -
j_call: TRBJ2-5
d_call: TRBD2
cdr3_nt: TGTGCCAGCAGTGACGAGCGGGAGGGCCTAGAGACCCAGTACTTC
cdr3_aa: CASSDEREGLETQYF

v_call: TRBV7-8
clone_size: -
j_call: TRBJ2-1
d_call: TRBD2
cdr3_nt: TGTGCCAGCAGCCACCCTAGCGGGAGGGCCCACAATGAGCAGTTCTTC
cdr3_aa: CASSHPSGRAHNEQFF

v_call: TRBV27
clone_size: -
j_call: TRBJ1-1
d_call: TRBD1
cdr3_nt: TGTGCCAGCAGTACCAGGGGGGCGGGTAACACTGAAGCTTTCTTT
cdr3_aa: CASSTRGAGNTEAFF

v_call: TRBV5-1
clone_size: many
j_call: TRBJ2-6
d_call: -
cdr3_nt: TGCGCCACCACTGAGAGGTCTGGGGCCAACGTCCTGACTTTC
cdr3_aa: CATTERSGANVLTF

v_call: TRBV13
clone_size: -
j_call: TRBJ2-7
d_call: TRBD2
cdr3_nt: TGTGCCAGCAGACTAGCGGGAGAGACCCACGAGCAGTACTTC
cdr3_aa: CASRLAGETHEQYF

v_call: TRBV7-3
clone_size: -
j_call: TRBJ2-3
d_call: -
cdr3_nt: TGTGCCAGCAGCTCAGACACATACACAGATACGCAGTATTTT
cdr3_aa: CASSSDTYTDTQYF

v_call: TRBV9
clone_size: -
j_call: TRBJ2-3
d_call: -
cdr3_nt: TGTGCCAGCAGCACCGATCATCGCACAGATACGCAGTATTTT
cdr3_aa: CASSTDHRTDTQYF

v_call: TRBV7-2
clone_size: -
j_call: TRBJ1-1
d_call: TRBD1
cdr3_nt: TGTGCCAGCAGCTTACCTTCCCGGGGACAGTTGAACACTGAAGCTTTCTTT
cdr3_aa: CASSLPSRGQLNTEAFF

v_call: TRBV28
clone_size: -
j_call: TRBJ2-7
d_call: -
cdr3_nt: TGTGCCAGCAGCCCCCCAGGGACCTACGAGCAGTACTTC
cdr3_aa: CASSPPGTYEQYF

v_call: TRBV7-9
clone_size: -
j_call: TRBJ1-1
d_call: TRBD1
cdr3_nt: TGTGCCAGCCCCAGCAGGGGGCTAGGCACTGAAGCTTTCTTT
cdr3_aa: CASPSRGLGTEAFF

v_call: TRBV6-6
clone_size: -
j_call: TRBJ2-2
d_call: -
cdr3_nt: TGTGCCAGCAAATTCGGACAGAACACCGGGGAGCTGTTTTTT
cdr3_aa: CASKFGQNTGELFF

v_call: TRBV7-2
clone_size: -
j_call: TRBJ2-5
d_call: TRBD2
cdr3_nt: TGTGCCAGCAGCCTTAGCGGGATCCTAGAGACCCAGTACTTC
cdr3_aa: CASSLSGILETQYF

v_call: TRBV9
clone_size: -
j_call: TRBJ2-3
d_call: TRBD2
cdr3_nt: TGTGCCAGCAGCGTAGCGGGGGGAGTGTTTACAGATACGCAGTATTTT
cdr3_aa: CASSVAGGVFTDTQYF

v_call: TRBV15
clone_size: many
j_call: TRBJ1-1
d_call: -
cdr3_nt: TGTGCCACCAGCAGAGATTCACGGAGGGAGGGGACTGAAGCTTTCTTT
cdr3_aa: CATSRDSRREGTEAFF

v_call: TRBV7-2
clone_size: -
j_call: TRBJ1-1
d_call: -
cdr3_nt: TGTGCCAGCAGCTCCCGTGGTCAAACTGAAGCTTTCTTT
cdr3_aa: CASSSRGQTEAFF

v_call: TRBV5-1
clone_size: -
j_call: TRBJ2-1
d_call: -
cdr3_nt: TGCGCCAGCAGCTTGGACCCGCGAAACAATGAGCAGTTCTTC
cdr3_aa: CASSLDPRNNEQFF

v_call: TRBV14
clone_size: -
j_call: TRBJ2-7
d_call: -
cdr3_nt: TGTGCCAGCAGCCACACCGGGGGACAAAGCTACGAGCAGTACTTC
cdr3_aa: CASSHTGGQSYEQYF

v_call: TRBV7-3
clone_size: -
j_call: TRBJ2-7
d_call: -
cdr3_nt: TGTGCCAGCAGCTCCCCCGGAGGCTACGAGCAGTACTTC
cdr3_aa: CASSSPGGYEQYF

v_call: TRBV10-3
clone_size: -
j_call: TRBJ2-1
d_call: TRBD2
cdr3_nt: TGTGCCATCAGTGAGTCAGATGGGACTAGCGGATACAATGAGCAGTTCTTC
cdr3_aa: CAISESDGTSGYNEQFF

v_call: TRBV28
clone_size: -
j_call: TRBJ2-7
d_call: TRBD2
cdr3_nt: TGTGCCAGCAGTGCCGGGTCGGCGGGAGTGGTCGAGCAGTACTTC
cdr3_aa: CASSAGSAGVVEQYF

v_call: TRBV6-1
clone_size: many
j_call: TRBJ1-5
d_call: -
cdr3_nt: TGTGCCAGCAGTGAATTGGGCTTTCGGGGGGGTAGTGCTCAGCCCCAGCATTTT
cdr3_aa: CASSELGFRGGSAQPQHF

v_call: TRBV6-1
clone_size: once
j_call: TRBJ2-3
d_call: TRBD2
cdr3_nt: TGTGCCAGCAGTGAAGCGCCGGGAGGGGCAGATACGCAGTATTTT
cdr3_aa: CASSEAPGGADTQYF

v_call: TRBV6-1
clone_size: -
j_call: TRBJ1-6
d_call: -
cdr3_nt: TGTGCCAGCAGTGAGAGGGGCAATTCACCCCTCCACTTT
cdr3_aa: CASSERGNSPLHF

v_call: TRBV19
clone_size: -
j_call: TRBJ1-1
d_call: -
cdr3_nt: TGTGCCAGTAGTAGATGGAAGCCGGACACTGAAGCTTTCTTT
cdr3_aa: CASSRWKPDTEAFF

v_call: TRBV18
clone_size: -
j_call: TRBJ2-2
d_call: TRBD1
cdr3_nt: TGTGCCAGCTCGCCACAGGGGGCGGGCACCGGGGAGCTGTTTTTT
cdr3_aa: CASSPQGAGTGELFF

v_call: TRBV9
clone_size: -
j_call: TRBJ2-1
d_call: TRBD2
cdr3_nt: TGTGCCAGCAGCGTAGTAGGGACTAGTTACAATGAGCAGTTCTTC
cdr3_aa: CASSVVGTSYNEQFF

v_call: TRBV7-3
clone_size: -
j_call: TRBJ2-2
d_call: -
cdr3_nt: TGTGCCAGCAGCCTCCGACCCGGGGAGCTGTTTTTT
cdr3_aa: CASSLRPGELFF

v_call: TRBV2
clone_size: -
j_call: TRBJ2-7
d_call: -
cdr3_nt: TGTGCCAGCACCGAAGATCTTGGCGGGGAGCAGTACTTC
cdr3_aa: CASTEDLGGEQYF

v_call: TRBV10-3
clone_size: -
j_call: TRBJ2-5
d_call: TRBD2
cdr3_nt: TGTGCCATCAGTGCAGGGACTAGCGGGAGGGCCCGGGAGACCCAGTACTTC
cdr3_aa: CAISAGTSGRARETQYF

v_call: TRBV14
clone_size: -
j_call: TRBJ1-5
d_call: -
cdr3_nt: TGTGCCAGCAGCAACCTAGGGGGGCCCCAGCATTTT
cdr3_aa: CASSNLGGPQHF

v_call: TRBV7-3
clone_size: -
j_call: TRBJ2-3
d_call: TRBD2
cdr3_nt: TGTGCCAGCAGCCGAAGCGGGAGTATCTCAGATACGCAGTATTTT
cdr3_aa: CASSRSGSISDTQYF

v_call: TRBV11-2
clone_size: -
j_call: TRBJ2-7
d_call: -
cdr3_nt: TGTGCCAGCAGCTTAGGACAAGCAAAGGTAACCTACGAGCAGTACTTC
cdr3_aa: CASSLGQAKVTYEQYF